This T cell receptor beta chain was retrieved from a study of Graves' ophthalmopathy and Graves' hyperthyroidism. Study findings and constraints: Blood also harbored most expanded thyroid clonotypes above 0.001 frequency.

Concerning this clonotype itself: Antigen unknown.

Germline values: CDR1 KGHSH, CDR2 LQKENI. This CDR3 contains 15 residues. V dropped 6 bases and J dropped 2 bases, with 17 bases sitting between them. TCR beta CDR3 amplification used RNA transcripts. RT-PCR was first run with HTBI primers, then multiplex PCR in a second round. A single record per CDR3 protein comes from TCRdb applying MiXCR to the multiplex PCR reads. Counted here are over 500,000 distinct CDR3 sequences, approximately 21% occurring once; the ten biggest clones make up approximately 7%. The TCR was taken from a woman between 18 and 29 years old with stable Graves' hyperthyroidism. Some clones in this sample may be carry-over from other donors' samples. J is TRBJ2-7 and V is TRBV18; D might be TRBD1 (7 bases). The sequencing sample was made of peripheral blood. The CDR3 nucleotides read TGTGCCAGCTCTCGACGACAGGGACTGACCTACGAGCAGTACTTC. Translation gives CASSRRQGLTYEQYF.